Each of the 17 T cell receptor beta chains below was sequenced from the same sample in a study of early T cells in non-severe SARS-CoV-2 infection. TCRdb re-derived calls from the 5' RACE reads in MiXCR, one entry per CDR3 protein. This sample has 45,000 or so distinct CDR3 sequences, with approximately 10% found just once. The specimen sequenced was whole blood. These receptors all stem from an adult who was a healthcare worker with PCR-confirmed SARS-CoV-2 infection or an uninfected control (not recorded which).

The chain is built from TRBV20-1 and TRBJ1-6, with 10 bases lining up with TRBD1. This CDR3 comprises 15 residues. J lost 8 bases, V lost 5 bases, and 9 bases had no gene match. Germline lookup yields CDR1 DFQATT and CDR2 SNEGSKA (reference sequence). CDR3 sequence reads: CSALDGTGDHSPLHF. The CDR3, as DNA: TGCAGTGCTCTGGACGGGACAGGGGATCATTCACCCCTCCACTTT.

In this sample, this clonotype turned up a few times. The chain employs TRBV21-1 and TRBJ2-3; the table names TRBD2, a call not compared with the DNA. TRBV21-1 is flagged as a pseudogene. The CDR3 extends over 17 amino acids. The CDR3 region has the DNA TGTGCCAGCAGCAATCTGACTACCAAAGGATCCACAGATACGCAGTATTTT. Its protein is CASSNLTTKGSTDTQYF.

This clonotype has more than one count but fewer than ten. The chain joins TRBV12-3 or TRBV12-4 to TRBJ1-5; 9 positions agree with TRBD1. J was trimmed by 5 bases and V by 7 bases; bases with no gene match: 12. This CDR3 comprises 16 residues. CDR3 nucleotide sequence: TGTGCCAGCACCCTCCTGGGGACAGGGCCAGATCAGCCCCAGCATTTT. Translated: CASTLLGTGPDQPQHF.

The chain recombines TRBV10-1 with TRBJ2-4, with 7 bases aligning to TRBD2. CDR3 size: 17 residues. Trimming cost V 5 bases and J 3 bases; bases outside gene matches: 13. Germline V gene data show CDR1 as WNHNN and CDR2 as SYGVQD (reference sequence). The CDR3: CASSKGLGGADKNIQYF. CDR3 bases: TGCGCCAGCAGTAAAGGGTTGGGAGGGGCGGACAAAAACATTCAGTACTTC.

This clonotype was detected a few times. The chain has TRBV11-1 and TRBJ2-1; no clear D. Trimming removed 5 bases at V and 8 bases at J, with 16 bases between. CDR3 length equals 14 residues. The germline V gene has CDR1 SGHAT and CDR2 FQDESV (reference sequence). This CDR3 is CASSPFWSRDEQFF. CDR3 DNA sequence: TGTGCCAGCAGCCCCTTTTGGTCCCGTGATGAGCAGTTCTTC.

The genes are TRBV30 and TRBJ1-6; D may be TRBD1 (5 bases). The CDR3 runs to 14 residues. The ends were cut back, 6 bases at V and 7 bases at J, with 16 bases in the middle. Germline V gene data show CDR1 as GTSNPN and CDR2 as SVGIG (reference sequence). The CDR3 nucleotides are TGTGCCTGCCCCTGGGGACGGGAAAATTCACCCCTCCACTTT. Protein sequence: CACPWGRENSPLHF.

This clonotype was recorded many times. The V call is TRBV11-2, the J call TRBJ1-4; D is possibly TRBD1 (5 bases). V lost 3 bases to trimming and J lost 0 bases, with 8 bases between them. CDR1 SGHAT and CDR2 FQNNGV come from the germline V gene. This CDR3 is 15 amino acids long. CDR3: CASSLQGTTNEKLFF. In DNA, the CDR3 is TGTGCCAGCAGCTTGCAGGGAACAACTAATGAAAAACTGTTTTTT. Combining the CDR3 with reference TRBV11-2 and TRBJ1-4 gives the whole variable domain EAGVAQSPRYKIIEKRQSVAFWCNPISGHATLYWYQQILGQGPKLLIQFQNNGVVDDSQLPKDRFSAERLKGVDSTLKIQPAKLEDSAVYLCASSLQGTTNEKLFFGSGTQLSVL.

The V gene is TRBV6-6, the J gene TRBJ2-5; the D gene is possibly TRBD1 (6 bases). V was trimmed by 2 bases and J by 4 bases, leaving 14 bases between them. Germline CDR1 MNHNY, CDR2 SVGAGI (reference sequence). CDR3 size: 15 residues. CDR3 bases: TGTGCCAGCAGTTACGGGCAGGGGAGACGAGAGACCCAGTACTTC. Residues: CASSYGQGRRETQYF.

This chain uses TRBV3-1 with TRBJ2-2; D call uncertain. Germline CDR1 is LGHDT and CDR2 is YNNKEL (reference sequence). The CDR3 is 13 amino acids. Trimming took off 4 bases at V and 7 bases at J, with 10 bases between the two ends. In nucleotides, the CDR3 is TGTGCCAGCAGCCGAAGCCAGGTCGGGGAGCTGTTTTTT. Its translation is CASSRSQVGELFF.

This clonotype was counted between two and nine times. J is TRBJ2-5 and V is TRBV7-9, with a weak D call TRBD1 (6 bases). Per the germline V gene, CDR1 is SEHNR and CDR2 is FQNEAQ (reference sequence). The V end was cut by 5 bases, the J end by 3 bases, with 13 bases between. The CDR3 is made up of 14 amino acids. Here the CDR3 reads CASSRSDREETQYF. The CDR3, as DNA: TGTGCCAGCAGCCGGTCGGACAGAGAAGAGACCCAGTACTTC.

The chain uses TRBV7-6 and TRBJ2-3; D is ambiguous. The CDR3 extends over 12 amino acids. Germline V gene lookup returns CDR1 SGHVS and CDR2 FNYEAQ. The V gene lost 1 base and the J gene lost 6 bases, with 5 bases spanning the gap. The CDR3 protein is CASSLVRDTQYF. The CDR3 DNA reads as TGTGCCAGCAGCTTAGTCCGGGATACGCAGTATTTT.

At least ten counts were recorded for this clonotype. The rearrangement joins TRBV29-1 to TRBJ2-1; D is unclear. The CDR3 loop spans 14 amino acids. With 6 bases removed from V and 2 bases from J, the gap between germline ends came to 14 bases. The germline V gene has CDR1 SQVTM and CDR2 ANQGSEA. CDR3 sequence reads: CSVFAGAPYNEQFF. The CDR3 DNA reads TGCAGCGTCTTCGCCGGTGCCCCCTACAATGAGCAGTTCTTC.

This clonotype was picked up a small number of times. J is TRBJ2-3 and V is TRBV7-9, with D perhaps matching TRBD2 (5 bases). This CDR3 has 16 amino acids. Deletions cut 1 base from V and 0 bases from J, with 11 bases between. The V gene's germline CDR1 is SEHNR and CDR2 FQNEAQ (reference sequence). The CDR3 region is CASSLGQTTSTDTQYF. In DNA, the CDR3 is TGTGCCAGCAGCTTAGGGCAGACTACTAGCACAGATACGCAGTATTTT.

This clonotype came up many times. V usage is TRBV19 and J usage is TRBJ1-3; 8 positions match TRBD1. The V segment lost 4 bases and the J segment 0 bases; nucleotides outside the gene matches: 11. The CDR3 is 18 amino acids. Germline CDR1 is LNHDA and CDR2 is SQIVND (reference sequence). CDR3 nucleotides: TGTGCCAGTAGTAACCATCCGGGACAGGCGTTCTCTGGAAACACCATATATTTT. Translating it yields CASSNHPGQAFSGNTIYF.

The rearrangement links TRBV7-2 to TRBJ2-3; TRBD2 is a possible D gene (7 bases). Germline V gene sequence: CDR1 SGHTA, CDR2 FQGNSA. V lost 7 bases and J 7 bases, leaving 12 bases between the germline ends. This CDR3 spans 12 amino acids. In DNA form, the CDR3 reads TGTGCCAGCAAGGGGGGGCCCAATACGCAGTATTTT. Translated, it gives CASKGGPNTQYF. Drawing the rest from reference TRBV7-2 and TRBJ2-3, the complete variable domain is GAGVSQSPSNKVTEKGKDVELRCDPISGHTALYWYRQSLGQGLEFLIYFQGNSAPDKSGLPSDRFSAERTGGSVSTLTIQRTQQEDSAVYLCASKGGPNTQYFGPGTRLTVL.

The chain combines TRBV12-3 or TRBV12-4 with TRBJ2-5, with D possibly TRBD1 on 5 matching bases. The V end was cut by 0 bases, the J end by 3 bases, with 8 bases between. The CDR3 contains 14 residues. In nucleotides, the CDR3 is TGTGCCAGCAGTTTAGCAGGGGCCAAAGAGACCCAGTACTTC. Its translation: CASSLAGAKETQYF.

This clonotype was seen repeatedly, ten times or more. The rearrangement uses TRBV6-5 and TRBJ2-5; D gene uncertain. Germline CDR1 and CDR2: MNHEY and SVGAGI. The CDR3 consists of 16 residues. V was trimmed by 6 bases and J by 0 bases, leaving 17 bases between them. Written as DNA, the CDR3 is TGTGCCAGCAGCCCGGCCGAAATGGGCTACCAAGAGACCCAGTACTTC. Protein sequence: CASSPAEMGYQETQYF.